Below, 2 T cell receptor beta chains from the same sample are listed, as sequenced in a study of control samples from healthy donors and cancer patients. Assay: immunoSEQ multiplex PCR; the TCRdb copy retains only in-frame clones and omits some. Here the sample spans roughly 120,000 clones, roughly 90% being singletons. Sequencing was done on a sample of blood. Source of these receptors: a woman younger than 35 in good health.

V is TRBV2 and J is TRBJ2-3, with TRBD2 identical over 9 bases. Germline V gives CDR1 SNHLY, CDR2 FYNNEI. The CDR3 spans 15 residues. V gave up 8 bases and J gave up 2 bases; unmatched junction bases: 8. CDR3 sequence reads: CASCGGAKITDTQYF. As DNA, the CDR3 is TGTGCCAGCTGCGGGGGGGCCAAGATCACAGATACGCAGTATTTT.

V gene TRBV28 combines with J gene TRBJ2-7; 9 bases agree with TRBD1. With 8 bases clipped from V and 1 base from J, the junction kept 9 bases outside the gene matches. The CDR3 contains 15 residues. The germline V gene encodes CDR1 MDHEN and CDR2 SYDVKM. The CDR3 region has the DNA TGTGCCAGCGGAGAGGACAGGGGCGGATCCTACGAGCAGTACTTC. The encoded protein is CASGEDRGGSYEQYF. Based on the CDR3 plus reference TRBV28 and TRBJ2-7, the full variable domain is DVKVTQSSRYLVKRTGEKVFLECVQDMDHENMFWYRQDPGLGLRLIYFSYDVKMKEKGDIPEGYSVSREKKERFSLILESASTNQTSMYLCASGEDRGGSYEQYFGPGTRLTVT.